The clone carrying this TCR beta chain has a handful of counts. As yet, its antigen is unknown. This sample was included in a study of T cells in Graves' hyperthyroidism and ophthalmopathy. General study findings and limits: Stable hyperthyroidism was separated from ophthalmopathy by a model based on 13 V-J features.

The CDR3 consists of 15 residues. CDR1 SGHAT and CDR2 FQNNGV come from the germline V gene. The germline V and J ends were trimmed by 3 bases and 0 bases, with 9 bases remaining between them. It was RNA transcripts that yielded the amplified TCR beta CDR3 regions. The HTBI primer set was used in a first-round RT-PCR of the TCR CDR3. One entry per CDR3 protein results from TCRdb running MiXCR on the multiplex PCR reads. This table holds some 400,000 distinct CDR3 sequences, about a fifth found once. Diagnosing involved the use of clinical symptoms, serum thyroxine and TRAb, thyroid ultrasound and orbital computed tomography.

This chain joins TRBV11-2 and TRBJ2-4; D remains ambiguous. This TCR was sampled from a woman aged 18-29 years with Graves' hyperthyroidism. The sample was blood. As DNA, the CDR3 is TGTGCCAGCAGCTTTTGGGATTTAGCCAAAAACATTCAGTACTTC. The encoded protein is CASSFWDLAKNIQYF.